This T cell receptor beta chain was identified during a study of breast tumors, draining lymph nodes, adjacent tissues. This clonotype has a count of ten or more. Its antigen is unknown. TCRdb analysed the multiplex PCR reads with MiXCR anew, one entry per CDR3 protein. Here the sample spans about 180,000 distinct CDR3 sequences, approximately 30% being singletons. Study-wide points: Compared with lymph nodes, tumors were less diverse; compared with nontumor tissue, more.

The lymph nodes were axillary draining lymph nodes from breast cancer patients. The CDR3 is made up of 14 amino acids. Germline CDR1 reads PRHDT; CDR2 reads FYEKMQ (reference sequence). V was trimmed by 5 bases and J by 7 bases, leaving 18 bases between them. The TCR originated in a female donor with breast cancer. Some clones in this sample may be carry-over from other donors' samples. The V call is TRBV13, the J call TRBJ2-7; D could derive from TRBD1 or TRBD2 (5 bases each). The sample consisted of axillary lymph node tissue. The CDR3 bases are TGTGCCAGCAGCCCTTCCTACCTAGGGGAGGAGCAGTACTTC. Protein product: CASSPSYLGEEQYF.